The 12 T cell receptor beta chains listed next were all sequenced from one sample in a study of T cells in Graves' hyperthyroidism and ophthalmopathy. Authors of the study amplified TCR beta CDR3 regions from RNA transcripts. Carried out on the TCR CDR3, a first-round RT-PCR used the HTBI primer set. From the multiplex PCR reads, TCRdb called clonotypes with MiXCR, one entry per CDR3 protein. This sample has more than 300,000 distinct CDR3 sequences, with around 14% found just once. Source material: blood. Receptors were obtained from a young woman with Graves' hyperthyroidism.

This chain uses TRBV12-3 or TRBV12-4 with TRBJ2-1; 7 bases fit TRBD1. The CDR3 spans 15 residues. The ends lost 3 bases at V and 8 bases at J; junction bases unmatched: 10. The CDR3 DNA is TGTGCCAGCAGTTTCCAACCTTTACAGGGGTATGAGCAGTTCTTC. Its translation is CASSFQPLQGYEQFF.

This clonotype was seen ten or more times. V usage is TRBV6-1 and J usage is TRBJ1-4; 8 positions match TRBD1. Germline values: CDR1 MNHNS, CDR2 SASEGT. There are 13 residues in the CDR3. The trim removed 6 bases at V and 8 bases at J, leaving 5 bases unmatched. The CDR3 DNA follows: TGTGCCAGCAGCGACAGGGGTTACGAAAAACTGTTTTTT. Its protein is CASSDRGYEKLFF.

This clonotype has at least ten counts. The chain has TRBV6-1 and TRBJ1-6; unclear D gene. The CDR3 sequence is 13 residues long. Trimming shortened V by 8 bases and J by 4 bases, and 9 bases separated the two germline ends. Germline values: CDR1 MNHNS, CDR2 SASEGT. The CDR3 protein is CASERDYNSPLHF. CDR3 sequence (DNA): TGTGCCAGCGAAAGAGATTATAATTCACCCCTCCACTTT.

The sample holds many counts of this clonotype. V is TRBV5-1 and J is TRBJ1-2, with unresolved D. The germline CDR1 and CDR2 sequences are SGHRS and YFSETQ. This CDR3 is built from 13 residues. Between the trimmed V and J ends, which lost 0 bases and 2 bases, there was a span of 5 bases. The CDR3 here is CASSLADNYGYTF. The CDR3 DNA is TGCGCCAGCAGCTTGGCTGACAACTATGGCTACACCTTC.

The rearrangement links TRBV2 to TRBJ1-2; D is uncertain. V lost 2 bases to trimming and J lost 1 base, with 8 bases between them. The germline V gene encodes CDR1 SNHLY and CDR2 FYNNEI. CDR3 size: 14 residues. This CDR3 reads CASSENSLNYGYTF. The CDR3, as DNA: TGTGCCAGCAGTGAAAACAGCCTTAACTATGGCTACACCTTC.

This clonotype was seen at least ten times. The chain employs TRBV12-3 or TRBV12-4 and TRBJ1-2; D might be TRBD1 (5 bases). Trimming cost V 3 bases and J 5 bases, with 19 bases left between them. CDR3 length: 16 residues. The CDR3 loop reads CASSFLGGAGIYGYTF. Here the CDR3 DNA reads TGTGCCAGCAGTTTCCTTGGGGGAGCCGGAATATATGGCTACACCTTC.

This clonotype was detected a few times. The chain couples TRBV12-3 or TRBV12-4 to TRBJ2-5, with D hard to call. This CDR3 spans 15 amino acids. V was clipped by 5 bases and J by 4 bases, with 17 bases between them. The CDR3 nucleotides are TGTGCCAGCAGTCCCTTAGGACCTTTTACAGAGACCCAGTACTTC. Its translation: CASSPLGPFTETQYF.

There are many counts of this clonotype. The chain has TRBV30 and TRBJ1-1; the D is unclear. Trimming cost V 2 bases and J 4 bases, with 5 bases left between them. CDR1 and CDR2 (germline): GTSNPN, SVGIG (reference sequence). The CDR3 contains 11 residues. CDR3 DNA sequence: TGTGCCTGGAGTTTCGGCACTGAAGCTTTCTTT. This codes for CAWSFGTEAFF.

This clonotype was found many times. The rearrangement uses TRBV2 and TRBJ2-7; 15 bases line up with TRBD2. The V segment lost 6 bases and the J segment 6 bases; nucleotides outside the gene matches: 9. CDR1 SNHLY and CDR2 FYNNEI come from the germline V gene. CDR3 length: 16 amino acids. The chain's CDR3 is CASSGTSGRYIGEQYF. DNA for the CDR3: TGTGCCAGCAGCGGGACTAGCGGGAGGTATATCGGCGAGCAGTACTTC.

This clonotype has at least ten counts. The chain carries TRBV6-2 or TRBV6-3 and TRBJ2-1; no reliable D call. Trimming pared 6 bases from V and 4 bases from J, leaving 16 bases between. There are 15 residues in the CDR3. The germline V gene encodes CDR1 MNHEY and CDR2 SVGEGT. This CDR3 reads CASRPSWREYNEQFF. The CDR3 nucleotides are TGTGCCAGCAGACCCTCCTGGAGAGAGTACAATGAGCAGTTCTTC.

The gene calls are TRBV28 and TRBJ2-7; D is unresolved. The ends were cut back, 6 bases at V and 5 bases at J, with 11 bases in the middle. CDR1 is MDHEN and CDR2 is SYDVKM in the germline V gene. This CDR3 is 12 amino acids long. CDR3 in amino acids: CASSRSFDEQYF. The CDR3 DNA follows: TGTGCCAGCAGCCGTAGTTTCGACGAGCAGTACTTC.

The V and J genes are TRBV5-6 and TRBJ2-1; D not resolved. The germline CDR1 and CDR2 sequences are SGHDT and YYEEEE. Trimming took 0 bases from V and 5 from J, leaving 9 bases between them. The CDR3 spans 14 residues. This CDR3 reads CASSLVRADNEQFF. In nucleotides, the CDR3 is TGTGCCAGCAGCTTGGTTAGGGCCGACAATGAGCAGTTCTTC.